The clone carrying this T cell receptor beta chain turned up a few times. Its specificity is unknown. The study sequenced cultured CD4+ T cell DNA using the Oncomine TCR Beta short-read assay. TCRdb reprocessed the PCR reads via MiXCR and lists one record per CDR3 protein. Of under 20,000 distinct CDR3 sequences listed, less than 70% are singletons. The entry originates in a study of vaccination and CD4 T cells after COVID-19. Study details: Median time from COVID diagnosis to post-COVID sampling was over 80 days (35 to 161).

Study-level results: In convalescent patients, a median about 90% of reactive clones appeared only post-vaccination.

CDR3 length: 15 residues. The germline CDR1 and CDR2 sequences are SGHVS and FQNEAQ. V was clipped by 0 bases and J by 7 bases, with 12 bases between them. The treatment is: approximately nine-day PBMC culture with coronavirus spike peptide pools or control peptides (ViraFEST assay). This TCR was recovered from a human donor who had recovered from COVID-19. Input material: CD4+ T cells from blood, cultured in vitro. The rearrangement links TRBV7-8 to TRBJ1-4; a weak D match, TRBD1 (6 bases). The CDR3 here is CASSLAGGRSEKLFF. The CDR3 coding sequence is TGTGCCAGCAGCTTAGCGGGGGGCCGTAGTGAAAAACTGTTTTTT.